A selection of T cell receptor beta chains follows, all from one sample in a study of molecular identifiers for immune sequencing clone quantification. From the PCR reads, TCRdb called clonotypes with MiXCR, one entry per CDR3 protein. The table shows about 320,000 distinct CDR3 sequences, with 24% occurring only once. Input material: naive CD8+ T cells from blood, with Jurkat cell RNA spiked in. These receptors originate from a human donor in good health. Some libraries in this study had Jurkat cell RNA spiked in. Both conserved end residues are part of each CDR3. Only some rows state a clone size, as once, few, many or a class for expanded clones.

j_call	v_call	clone_size	cdr3_aa
TRBJ2-3	TRBV12-3/TRBV12-4	NA	CASSLTTSTDTQCF
TRBJ2-1	TRBV6-1	many	CASSEAGLAGVIYNEQFF
TRBJ2-3	TRBV7-9	many	CASSPPGQGIDTQYF
TRBJ2-3	TRBV11-2	once	CAGSLTYRVADTQYF
TRBJ2-7	TRBV4-2	many	CASSQDLGQATYEQYF
TRBJ2-3	TRBV11-2	NA	CASSSNSGSGVRSVHTQYF
TRBJ2-7	TRBV7-9	many	CASSLGATLYEQYF
TRBJ1-1	TRBV6-6	many	CASSPRDPEAFF
TRBJ2-7	TRBV29-1	NA	CSVGGGAAPRSYEQYF
TRBJ1-5	TRBV29-1	NA	CSVAPTGEQPQHF
TRBJ2-6	TRBV6-2/TRBV6-3	NA	CASSYSRGTERSGANVLTF
TRBJ2-3	TRBV7-2	NA	CASSQTGGSLDTQYF
TRBJ1-2	TRBV9	few	CASSPTKTGDYGYTF
TRBJ1-1	TRBV11-2	many	CASSLPALGQATPEAFF
TRBJ1-5	TRBV28	many	CAKQGPAHF
TRBJ2-7	TRBV5-1	many	CASSRVGSYEQYF
TRBJ2-7	TRBV5-4	few	CASSPIAGGIYEQYF
TRBJ2-2	TRBV9	few	CASSVGLGALTGELFF
TRBJ2-5	TRBV10-3	NA	CAIRGLSEETQYF
TRBJ2-7	TRBV7-2	many	CASSLEAEGANHEQYF
TRBJ2-5	TRBV4-3	many	CASSQDIPETQYF
TRBJ1-1	TRBV30	NA	CAWSSPSEARNTEAFF
TRBJ2-1	TRBV6-6	many	CASSYTGGTIKVF
TRBJ2-7	TRBV30	NA	CAWSGQQGGEQYF
TRBJ1-1	TRBV19	NA	CASSMDSANTEAFF
TRBJ2-2	TRBV6-5	NA	CASSYGTPAAGELFF
TRBJ2-7	TRBV19	many	CASSIAGGYEQYF
TRBJ1-3	TRBV12-3/TRBV12-4	NA	CASTKDSNPGNTIYF
TRBJ1-5	TRBV28	many	CASSSDRRYQPQHF
TRBJ2-3	TRBV19	few	CASSISYPDTQYF
TRBJ2-1	TRBV5-1	NA	CASSLVPTRGLAGGRLNEQFF
TRBJ2-1	TRBV7-2	NA	CASSYLGVGGEFF
TRBJ1-5	TRBV5-1	NA	CASSHEAGQVGYSNQPQHF
TRBJ2-2	TRBV6-1	NA	CASTPLSLDRGETGELFF
TRBJ1-1	TRBV27	NA	CASRHYDSRSTEAFF
TRBJ2-5	TRBV6-5	many	CASSYSGVETQYF
TRBJ1-1	TRBV5-6	NA	CDSSLGRAEAFF
TRBJ2-5	TRBV6-5	NA	CASSYSNDLVGTQYF
TRBJ2-2	TRBV6-2/TRBV6-3	NA	CASSSPYLDRERTGELFF
TRBJ2-3	TRBV29-1	NA	CSVPWTSGSPDTQYF
TRBJ2-7	TRBV7-9	many	CASSLADSLYEQYF
TRBJ2-7	TRBV6-2/TRBV6-3	few	CASSYTGLLGEQYF
TRBJ2-1	TRBV12-3/TRBV12-4	few	CASSSPGQGVEQFF
TRBJ2-5	TRBV7-9	NA	CASSPLGRDIETQYF
TRBJ2-6	TRBV30	NA	CAGGEGWSGANVLTF
TRBJ1-1	TRBV29-1	few	CSSTELVNTEAFF
TRBJ2-7	TRBV19	NA	CASSLVGVDYEQYF
TRBJ1-1	TRBV2	many	CASSGIAGSRDEAFF
TRBJ2-3	TRBV28	NA	CASSSWIVAGGPGTGTQYF
TRBJ2-3	TRBV30	few	CASELAWGTDTQYF
TRBJ2-7	TRBV20-1	NA	CSAPIGYYEQYF
TRBJ2-2	TRBV28	many	CASSLFMTQIVNTGELFF
TRBJ2-7	TRBV20-1	few	CSARDITTGTGYHEQYF
TRBJ2-3	TRBV7-9	few	CASSLPKRATGLSTDTQYF
TRBJ2-2	TRBV4-1	NA	CASSHAGTGVTGELFF